What follows are 3 T cell receptor beta chains derived from one specimen sequenced in a study of early T cells in non-severe SARS-CoV-2 infection. Using its own MiXCR run on the 5' RACE reads, TCRdb lists one record per CDR3 protein. The profile shows 120,000 or so distinct CDR3 sequences, 10% to 15% of them singletons. The source material was whole blood, sampled at baseline. The receptors come from an adult who was a healthcare worker with PCR-confirmed SARS-CoV-2 infection or an uninfected control (not recorded which).

This clonotype was seen only a few times. The genes are TRBV11-3 and TRBJ2-1; D perhaps matches TRBD1 (6 bases). Deletions cut 3 bases from V and 0 bases from J, with 15 bases between. Germline CDR1 and CDR2: SGHNT and YENEEA. The CDR3 is 17 amino acids. This CDR3 reads CASSFFRGGGSYNEQFF. Here the CDR3 DNA reads TGTGCCAGCAGCTTTTTCAGGGGTGGAGGCTCCTACAATGAGCAGTTCTTC.

This clonotype was seen repeatedly, ten times or more. The genes are TRBV15 and TRBJ1-4, with D perhaps TRBD1 (5 bases). Germline lookup yields CDR1 LNHNV and CDR2 YYDKDF (reference sequence). The CDR3 sequence is 16 residues long. Trimming stripped 3 bases from V and 2 bases from J, with 13 bases between. CDR3 amino acids: CATSSGHSTTNEKLFF. As DNA, the CDR3 is TGTGCCACCAGCAGCGGACACTCCACCACTAATGAAAAACTGTTTTTT.

This clonotype has just a few counts. The CDR3 loop reads CSVIHGTSGVNEQFF. In DNA form, the CDR3 reads TGCAGCGTGATTCATGGGACTAGCGGGGTGAATGAGCAGTTCTTC. V usage is TRBV29-1 and J usage is TRBJ2-1, with TRBD2 matching 13 bases. This CDR3 is 15 amino acids long. With V trimmed by 6 bases and J by 7 bases, 9 bases remained unmatched. The germline V gene encodes CDR1 SQVTM and CDR2 ANQGSEA.